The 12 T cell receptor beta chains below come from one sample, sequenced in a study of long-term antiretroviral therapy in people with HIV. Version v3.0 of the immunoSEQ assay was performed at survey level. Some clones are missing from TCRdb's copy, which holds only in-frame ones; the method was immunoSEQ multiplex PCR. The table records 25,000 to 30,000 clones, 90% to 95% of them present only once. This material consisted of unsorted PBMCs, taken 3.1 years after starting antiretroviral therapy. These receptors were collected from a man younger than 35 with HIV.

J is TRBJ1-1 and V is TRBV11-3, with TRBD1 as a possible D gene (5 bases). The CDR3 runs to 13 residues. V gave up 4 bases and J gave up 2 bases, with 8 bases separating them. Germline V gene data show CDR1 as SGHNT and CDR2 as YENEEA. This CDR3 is CASSSGANTEAFF. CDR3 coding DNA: TGTGCCAGCAGCTCTGGGGCCAACACTGAAGCTTTCTTT.

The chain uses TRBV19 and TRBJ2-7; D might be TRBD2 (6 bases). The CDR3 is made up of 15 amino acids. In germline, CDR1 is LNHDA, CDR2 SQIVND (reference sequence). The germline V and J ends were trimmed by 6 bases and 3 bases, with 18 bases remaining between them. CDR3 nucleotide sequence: TGTGCCAGTAGCCAGACTGGTCTAGCGCGCTACGAGCAGTACTTC. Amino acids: CASSQTGLARYEQYF.

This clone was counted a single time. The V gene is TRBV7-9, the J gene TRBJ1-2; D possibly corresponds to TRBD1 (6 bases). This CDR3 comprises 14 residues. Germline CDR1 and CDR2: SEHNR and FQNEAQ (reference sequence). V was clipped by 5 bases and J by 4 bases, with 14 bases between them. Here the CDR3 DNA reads TGTGCCAGCAGCCGGGGAGGGGGGATCTATGGCTACACCTTC. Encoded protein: CASSRGGGIYGYTF.

The CDR3 DNA is TGTGCCAGCAGCTTCGGACGGACACCGGGCAATCAGCCCCAGCATTTT. Protein sequence: CASSFGRTPGNQPQHF. The chain couples TRBV5-6 to TRBJ1-5, with D possibly being TRBD1 (5 bases). The V end was cut by 2 bases, the J end by 2 bases, with 14 bases between. This CDR3 contains 16 residues. Germline values: CDR1 SGHDT, CDR2 YYEEEE.

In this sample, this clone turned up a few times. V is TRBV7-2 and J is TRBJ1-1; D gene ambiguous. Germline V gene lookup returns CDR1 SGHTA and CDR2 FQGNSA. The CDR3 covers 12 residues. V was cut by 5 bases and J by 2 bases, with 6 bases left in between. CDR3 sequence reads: CASSPSNTEAFF. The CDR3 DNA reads TGTGCCAGCAGCCCGAGTAACACTGAAGCTTTCTTT. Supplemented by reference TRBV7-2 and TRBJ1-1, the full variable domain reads GAGVSQSPSNKVTEKGKDVELRCDPISGHTALYWYRQSLGQGLEFLIYFQGNSAPDKSGLPSDRFSAERTGGSVSTLTIQRTQQEDSAVYLCASSPSNTEAFFGQGTRLTVV.

The CDR3 reads CASSSSGTGGNTEAFF. CDR3 coding DNA: TGTGCCAGCAGCTCATCCGGGACAGGCGGGAACACTGAAGCTTTCTTT. The chain joins TRBV11-2 to TRBJ1-1; TRBD1 aligns across 8 bases. The germline V gene has CDR1 SGHAT and CDR2 FQNNGV. The length of the CDR3 is 16 residues. V lost 4 bases, J lost 1 base, and 8 bases stayed unmatched.

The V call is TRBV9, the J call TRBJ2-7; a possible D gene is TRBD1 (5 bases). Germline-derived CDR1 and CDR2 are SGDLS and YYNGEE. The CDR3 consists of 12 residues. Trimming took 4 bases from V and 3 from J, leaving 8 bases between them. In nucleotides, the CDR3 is TGTGCCAGCAGCTCCCAGGGCTACGAGCAGTACTTC. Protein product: CASSSQGYEQYF.

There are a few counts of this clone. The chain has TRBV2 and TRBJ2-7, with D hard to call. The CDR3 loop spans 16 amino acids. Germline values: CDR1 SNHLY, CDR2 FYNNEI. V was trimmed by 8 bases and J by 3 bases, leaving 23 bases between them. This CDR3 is CASFPGSRSLGYEQYF. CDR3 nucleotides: TGTGCCAGCTTTCCTGGGTCCAGGTCCCTCGGCTACGAGCAGTACTTC.

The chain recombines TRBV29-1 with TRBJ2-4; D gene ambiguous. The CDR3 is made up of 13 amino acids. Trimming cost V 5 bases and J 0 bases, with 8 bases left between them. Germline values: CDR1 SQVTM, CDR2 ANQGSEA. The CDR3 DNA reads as TGCAGCGTTCTTCCTCTAGCCAAAAACATTCAGTACTTC. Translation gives CSVLPLAKNIQYF. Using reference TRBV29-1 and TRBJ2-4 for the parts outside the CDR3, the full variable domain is SAVISQKPSRDICQRGTSLTIQCQVDSQVTMMFWYRQQPGQSLTLIATANQGSEATYESGFVIDKFPISRPNLTFSTLTVSNMSPEDSSIYLCSVLPLAKNIQYFGAGTRLSVL.

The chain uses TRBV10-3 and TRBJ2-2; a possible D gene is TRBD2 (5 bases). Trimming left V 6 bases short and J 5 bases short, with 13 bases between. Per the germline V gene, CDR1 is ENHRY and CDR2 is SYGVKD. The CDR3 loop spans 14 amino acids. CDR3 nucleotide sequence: TGTGCCATCAGCCGGGCTAGCCTAACCGGGGAGCTGTTTTTT. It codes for CAISRASLTGELFF.

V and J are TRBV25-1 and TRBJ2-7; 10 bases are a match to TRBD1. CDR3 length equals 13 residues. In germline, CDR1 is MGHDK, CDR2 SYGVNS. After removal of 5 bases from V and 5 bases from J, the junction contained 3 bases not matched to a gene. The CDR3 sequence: CASSRQGANEQYF. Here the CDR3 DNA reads TGTGCCAGCAGTCGACAGGGGGCGAACGAGCAGTACTTC.

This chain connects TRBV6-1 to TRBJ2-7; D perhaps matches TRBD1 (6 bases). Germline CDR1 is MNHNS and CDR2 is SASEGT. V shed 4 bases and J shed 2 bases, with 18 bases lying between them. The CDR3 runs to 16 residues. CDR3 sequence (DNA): TGTGCCAGCAGTGGTTGGACAGACAGACAAGCCTACGAGCAGTACTTC. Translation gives CASSGWTDRQAYEQYF.